This T cell receptor (beta chain) stems from a study of blood T cell repertoires in COVID-19. V gave up 5 bases and J gave up 10 bases; unmatched junction bases: 17. There are 16 residues in the CDR3. Germline values: CDR1 LGHDT, CDR2 YNNKEL (reference sequence). This clone showed up just once. In the authors' workflow: Amplifying reference gene primers gave estimates of nucleated cell counts. Method: immunoSEQ multiplex PCR; TCRdb's copy keeps in-frame clones and lacks some. V and J calls and clone size follow that table, whereas D and trimming were derived from the DNA. Here the sample spans 300,000 to 450,000 clones, over 65% being singletons.

The source is a human donor with acute or convalescent COVID-19. The donor label of this sample is uncertain. J is TRBJ1-1 and V is TRBV3-1 (or the pseudogene TRBV3-2); 9 nucleotides line up with TRBD1. The sample comprised peripheral blood. The CDR3 loop is CASSTISTGQGGRAFF. The CDR3, as DNA: TGTGCCAGCAGCACGATATCGACGGGACAGGGTGGGAGAGCTTTCTTT.